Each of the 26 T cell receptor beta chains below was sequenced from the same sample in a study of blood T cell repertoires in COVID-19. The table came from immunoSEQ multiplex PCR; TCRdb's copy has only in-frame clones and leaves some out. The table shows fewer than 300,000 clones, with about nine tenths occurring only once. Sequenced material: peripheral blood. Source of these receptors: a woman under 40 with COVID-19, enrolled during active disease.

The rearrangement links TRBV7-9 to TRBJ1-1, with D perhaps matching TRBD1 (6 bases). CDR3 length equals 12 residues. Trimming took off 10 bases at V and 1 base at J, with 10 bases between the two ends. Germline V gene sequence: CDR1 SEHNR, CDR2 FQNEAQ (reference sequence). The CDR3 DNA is TGTGCCACCGGGACACCGAACACTGAAGCTTTCTTT. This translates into CATGTPNTEAFF.

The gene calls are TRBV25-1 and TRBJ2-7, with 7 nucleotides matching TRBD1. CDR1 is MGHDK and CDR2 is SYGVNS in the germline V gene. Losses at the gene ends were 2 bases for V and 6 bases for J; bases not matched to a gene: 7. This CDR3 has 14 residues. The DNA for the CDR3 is TGTGCCAGCAGTGAAAGGGGGCATCTGGGCGAGCAGTACTTC. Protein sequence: CASSERGHLGEQYF.

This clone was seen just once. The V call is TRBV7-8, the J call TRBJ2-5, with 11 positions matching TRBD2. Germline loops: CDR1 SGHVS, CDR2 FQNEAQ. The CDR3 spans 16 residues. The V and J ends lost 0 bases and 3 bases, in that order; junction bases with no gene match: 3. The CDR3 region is CASSLALAGGEETQYF. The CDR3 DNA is TGTGCCAGCAGCTTAGCCTTAGCGGGAGGGGAAGAGACCCAGTACTTC.

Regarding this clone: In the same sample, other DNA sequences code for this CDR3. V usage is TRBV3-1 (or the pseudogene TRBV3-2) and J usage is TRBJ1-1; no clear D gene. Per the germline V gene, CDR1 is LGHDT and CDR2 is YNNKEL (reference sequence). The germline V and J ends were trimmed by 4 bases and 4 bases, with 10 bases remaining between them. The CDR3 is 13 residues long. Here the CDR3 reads CASSLREGTEAFF. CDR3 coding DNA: TGTGCCAGCAGCCTTAGGGAGGGCACTGAAGCTTTCTTT.

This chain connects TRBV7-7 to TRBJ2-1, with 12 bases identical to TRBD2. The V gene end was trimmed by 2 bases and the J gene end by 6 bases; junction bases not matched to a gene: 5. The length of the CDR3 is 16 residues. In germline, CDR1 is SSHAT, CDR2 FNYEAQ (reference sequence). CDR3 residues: CASSLTRTSGTNEQFF. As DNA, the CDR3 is TGTGCCAGCAGCTTAACCAGGACTAGCGGGACCAATGAGCAGTTCTTC.

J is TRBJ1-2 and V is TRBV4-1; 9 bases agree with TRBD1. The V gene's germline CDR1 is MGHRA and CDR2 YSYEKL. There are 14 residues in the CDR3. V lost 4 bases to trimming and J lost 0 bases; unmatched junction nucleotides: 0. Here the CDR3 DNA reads TGCGCCAGCAGCCGACAGGGGGCTAACTATGGCTACACCTTC. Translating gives CASSRQGANYGYTF.

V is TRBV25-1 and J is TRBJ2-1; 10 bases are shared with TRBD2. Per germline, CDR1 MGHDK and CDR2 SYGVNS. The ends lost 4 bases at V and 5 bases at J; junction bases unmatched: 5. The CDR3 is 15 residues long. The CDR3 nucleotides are TGTGCCAGCAGTGCAATAGCGGGAGGCGACAATGAGCAGTTCTTC. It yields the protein CASSAIAGGDNEQFF.

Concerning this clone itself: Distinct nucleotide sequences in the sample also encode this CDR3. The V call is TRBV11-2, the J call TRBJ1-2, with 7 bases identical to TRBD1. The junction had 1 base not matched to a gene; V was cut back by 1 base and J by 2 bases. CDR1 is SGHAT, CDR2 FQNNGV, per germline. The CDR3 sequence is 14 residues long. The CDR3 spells CASSLGQGNYGYTF. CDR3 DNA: TGTGCCAGCAGCTTAGGACAGGGCAACTATGGCTACACCTTC. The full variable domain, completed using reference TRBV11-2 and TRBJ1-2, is EAGVAQSPRYKIIEKRQSVAFWCNPISGHATLYWYQQILGQGPKLLIQFQNNGVVDDSQLPKDRFSAERLKGVDSTLKIQPAKLEDSAVYLCASSLGQGNYGYTFGSGTRLTVV.

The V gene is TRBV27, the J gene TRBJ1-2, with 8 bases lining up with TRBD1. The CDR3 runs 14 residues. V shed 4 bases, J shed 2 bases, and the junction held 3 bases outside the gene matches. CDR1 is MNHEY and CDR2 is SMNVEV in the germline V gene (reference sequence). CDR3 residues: CASSSRTGNYGYTF. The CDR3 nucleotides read TGTGCCAGCAGTTCCCGGACAGGGAACTATGGCTACACCTTC.

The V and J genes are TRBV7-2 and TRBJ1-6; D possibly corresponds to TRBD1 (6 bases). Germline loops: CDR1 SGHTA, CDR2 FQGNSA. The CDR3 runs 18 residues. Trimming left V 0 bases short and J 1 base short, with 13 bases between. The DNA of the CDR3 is TGTGCCAGCAGCTTAGCGGACAGCAGGACTTCCTATAATTCACCCCTCCACTTT. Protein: CASSLADSRTSYNSPLHF.

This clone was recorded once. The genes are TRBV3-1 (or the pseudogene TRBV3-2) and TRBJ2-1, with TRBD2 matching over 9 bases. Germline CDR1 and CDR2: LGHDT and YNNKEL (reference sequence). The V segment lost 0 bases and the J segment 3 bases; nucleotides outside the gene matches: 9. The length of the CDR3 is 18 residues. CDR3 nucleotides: TGTGCCAGCAGCCAAGACCCTGCCGGGACTAGCAACTACAATGAGCAGTTCTTC. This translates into CASSQDPAGTSNYNEQFF.

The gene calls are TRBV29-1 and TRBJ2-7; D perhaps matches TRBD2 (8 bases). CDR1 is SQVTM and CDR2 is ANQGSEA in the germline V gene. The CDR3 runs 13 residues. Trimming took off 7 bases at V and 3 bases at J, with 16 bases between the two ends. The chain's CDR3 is CSAGGTDFYEQYF. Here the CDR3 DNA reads TGCAGCGCGGGGGGGACAGACTTCTACGAGCAGTACTTC.

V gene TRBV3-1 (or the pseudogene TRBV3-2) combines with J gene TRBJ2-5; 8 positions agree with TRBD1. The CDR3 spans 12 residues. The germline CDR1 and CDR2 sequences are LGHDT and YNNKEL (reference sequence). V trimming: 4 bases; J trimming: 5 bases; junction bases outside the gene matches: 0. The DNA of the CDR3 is TGTGCCAGCAGCCGACAGGGGGAGACCCAGTACTTC. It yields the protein CASSRQGETQYF.

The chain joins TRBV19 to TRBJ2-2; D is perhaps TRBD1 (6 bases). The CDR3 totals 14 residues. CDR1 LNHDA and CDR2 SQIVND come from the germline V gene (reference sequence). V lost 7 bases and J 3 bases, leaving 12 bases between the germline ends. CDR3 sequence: CASIKNRDTGELFF. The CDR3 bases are TGTGCCAGTATCAAAAACAGGGACACCGGGGAGCTGTTTTTT. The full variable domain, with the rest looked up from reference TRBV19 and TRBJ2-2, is DGGITQSPKYLFRKEGQNVTLSCEQNLNHDAMYWYRQDPGQGLRLIYYSQIVNDFQKGDIAEGYSVSREKKESFPLTVTSAQKNPTAFYLCASIKNRDTGELFFGEGSRLTVL.

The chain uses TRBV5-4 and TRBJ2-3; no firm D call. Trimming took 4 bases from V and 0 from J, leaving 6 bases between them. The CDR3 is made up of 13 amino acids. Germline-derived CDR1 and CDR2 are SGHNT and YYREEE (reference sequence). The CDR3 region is CASSLPSTDTQYF. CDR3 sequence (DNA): TGTGCCAGCAGCCTACCTAGCACAGATACGCAGTATTTT. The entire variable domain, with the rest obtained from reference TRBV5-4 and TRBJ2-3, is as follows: ETGVTQSPTHLIKTRGQQVTLRCSSQSGHNTVSWYQQALGQGPQFIFQYYREEENGRGNFPPRFSGLQFPNYSSELNVNALELDDSALYLCASSLPSTDTQYFGPGTRLTVL.

CDR3 nucleotide sequence: TGTGCCAGCAGCTTTGGCCCCGGGACCCGACTAGCGGGAGTAGAAGATACGCAGTATTTT. This encodes CASSFGPGTRLAGVEDTQYF. The chain has TRBV5-4 and TRBJ2-3; 12 nucleotides line up with TRBD2. The V gene's germline CDR1 is SGHNT and CDR2 YYREEE (reference sequence). After removal of 2 bases from V and 5 bases from J, the junction contained 18 bases not matched to a gene. The CDR3 length is 20 residues.

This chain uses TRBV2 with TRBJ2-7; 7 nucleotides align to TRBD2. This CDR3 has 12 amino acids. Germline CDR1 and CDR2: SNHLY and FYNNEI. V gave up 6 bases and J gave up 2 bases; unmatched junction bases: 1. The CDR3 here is CASRLAAYEQYF. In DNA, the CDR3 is TGTGCCAGCAGGCTAGCGGCCTACGAGCAGTACTTC.

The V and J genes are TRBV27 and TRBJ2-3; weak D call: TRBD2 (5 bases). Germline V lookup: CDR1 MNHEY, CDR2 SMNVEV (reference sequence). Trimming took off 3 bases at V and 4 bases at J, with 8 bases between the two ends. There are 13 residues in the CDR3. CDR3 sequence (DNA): TGTGCCAGCAGTTTTCGGGAATCAGATACGCAGTATTTT. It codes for CASSFRESDTQYF.

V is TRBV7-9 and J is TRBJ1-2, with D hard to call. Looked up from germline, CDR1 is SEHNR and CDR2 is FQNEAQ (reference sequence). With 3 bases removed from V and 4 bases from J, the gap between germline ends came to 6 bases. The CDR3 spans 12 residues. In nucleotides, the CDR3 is TGTGCCAGCAGCTTGCTAAGCTATGGCTACACCTTC. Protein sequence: CASSLLSYGYTF.

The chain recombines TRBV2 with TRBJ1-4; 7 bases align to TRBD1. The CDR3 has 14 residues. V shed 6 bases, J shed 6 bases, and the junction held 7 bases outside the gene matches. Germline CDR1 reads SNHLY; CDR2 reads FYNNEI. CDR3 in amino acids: CASSSGTVYEKLFF. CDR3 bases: TGTGCCAGCAGCTCGGGGACAGTCTATGAAAAACTGTTTTTT.

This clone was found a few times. This CDR3 reads CASSPGSTNEKLFF. The CDR3 DNA follows: TGTGCCAGCAGCCCGGGATCAACTAATGAAAAACTGTTTTTT. The chain links TRBV5-5 to TRBJ1-4, with no clear D. Germline values: CDR1 SGHKS, CDR2 YYEKEE (reference sequence). The CDR3 runs to 14 residues. Trimming pared 4 bases from V and 0 bases from J, leaving 7 bases between.

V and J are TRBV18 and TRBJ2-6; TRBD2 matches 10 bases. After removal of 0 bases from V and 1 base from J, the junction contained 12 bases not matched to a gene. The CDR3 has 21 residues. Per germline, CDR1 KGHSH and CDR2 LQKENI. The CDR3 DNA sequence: TGTGCCAGCTCACCACCGGGACTAGCGCTCACTTCCCGATCTGGGGCCAACGTCCTGACTTTC. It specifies CASSPPGLALTSRSGANVLTF. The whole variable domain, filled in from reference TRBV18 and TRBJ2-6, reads NAGVMQNPRHLVRRRGQEARLRCSPMKGHSHVYWYRQLPEEGLKFMVYLQKENIIDESGMPKERFSAEFPKEGPSILRIQQVVRGDSAAYFCASSPPGLALTSRSGANVLTFGAGSRLTVL.

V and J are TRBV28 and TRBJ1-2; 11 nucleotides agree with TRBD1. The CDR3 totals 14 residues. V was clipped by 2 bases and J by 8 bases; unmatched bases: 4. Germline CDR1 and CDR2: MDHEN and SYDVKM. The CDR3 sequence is CASSLADRGRGYTF. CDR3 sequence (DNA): TGTGCCAGCAGTTTAGCGGACAGGGGGCGCGGCTACACCTTC.

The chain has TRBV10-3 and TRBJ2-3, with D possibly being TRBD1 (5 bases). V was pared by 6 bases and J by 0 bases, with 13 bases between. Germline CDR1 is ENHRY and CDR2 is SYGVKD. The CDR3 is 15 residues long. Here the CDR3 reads CAISRRGFSTDTQYF. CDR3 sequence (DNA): TGTGCCATCAGCAGAAGGGGATTTAGCACAGATACGCAGTATTTT.

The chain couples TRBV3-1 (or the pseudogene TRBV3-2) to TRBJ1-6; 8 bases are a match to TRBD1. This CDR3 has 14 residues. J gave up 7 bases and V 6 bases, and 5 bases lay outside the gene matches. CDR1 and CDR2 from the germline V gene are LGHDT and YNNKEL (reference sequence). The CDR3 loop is CASRLDRANSPLHF. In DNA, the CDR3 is TGTGCCAGCAGACTGGACAGGGCGAATTCACCCCTCCACTTT.

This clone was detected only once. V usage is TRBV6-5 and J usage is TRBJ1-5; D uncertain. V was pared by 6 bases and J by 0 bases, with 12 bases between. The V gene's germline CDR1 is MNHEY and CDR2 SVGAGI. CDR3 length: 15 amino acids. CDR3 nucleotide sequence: TGTGCCAGCAGAGGCAAGTCGGGTAGCAATCAGCCCCAGCATTTT. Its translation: CASRGKSGSNQPQHF.